This is a list of T cell receptor beta chains from one sample in a study of blood T cell repertoires in COVID-19. Generated by immunoSEQ multiplex PCR, the TCRdb table keeps only in-frame clones and is missing some. In the table there are nearly 350,000 clones, more than 75% of which are singletons. Material for sequencing was peripheral blood. Source of these receptors: a woman aged 18-29 years who had recovered from COVID-19. Both conserved end residues are part of each CDR3. A D gene is named only where the DNA matches it firmly. A row's size may be missing; if present it is once, few, many or a size class.

size,J,V,D,CDR3,DNA
-,TRBJ1-2,TRBV12-3/TRBV12-4,-,CASSYTGTYGYTF,TGTGCCAGCAGCTACACAGGAACTTATGGCTACACCTTC
-,TRBJ2-3,TRBV27,-,CASSLLGVDTQYF,TGTGCCAGCAGTTTATTGGGAGTGGATACGCAGTATTTT
-,TRBJ2-3,TRBV7-2,-,CASSPTTGTSTDTQYF,TGTGCCAGCAGCCCCACAACCGGGACAAGCACAGATACGCAGTATTTT
few,TRBJ1-2,TRBV6-5,TRBD1,CASSYSRQGLSGYTF,TGTGCCAGCAGTTACTCGAGACAGGGATTGAGTGGCTACACCTTC
-,TRBJ2-4,TRBV11-3,-,CASSPAGSDIQYF,TGTGCCAGCAGCCCCGCGGGGTCGGACATTCAGTACTTC
-,TRBJ2-1,TRBV2,TRBD2,CASSETLPSGSNNEQFF,TGTGCCAGCAGTGAGACCTTACCTAGCGGGAGTAACAATGAGCAGTTCTTC
-,TRBJ1-1,TRBV6-5,-,CASTLAGFGTEAFF,TGTGCCAGCACCTTGGCGGGGTTCGGCACTGAAGCTTTCTTT
-,TRBJ2-2,TRBV14,TRBD1,CASSQFRDRGTGELFF,TGTGCCAGCAGCCAGTTCCGGGACAGGGGGACCGGGGAGCTGTTTTTT
-,TRBJ1-2,TRBV3-1/TRBV3-2,TRBD1,CASSPDTYRGIEYGYTF,TGTGCCAGCAGTCCTGATACCTACAGGGGTATCGAATATGGCTACACCTTC
-,TRBJ2-3,TRBV19,-,CASSIVGGVTDTQYF,TGTGCCAGTAGTATTGTGGGGGGAGTAACAGATACGCAGTATTTT
-,TRBJ1-5,TRBV19,-,CASNAGGPYSNQPQHF,TGTGCCAGTAACGCGGGGGGCCCGTATAGCAATCAGCCCCAGCATTTT
-,TRBJ2-5,TRBV20-1,-,CSASGRQETQYF,TGCAGTGCTAGTGGTAGACAAGAGACCCAGTACTTC
-,TRBJ2-1,TRBV23-1,TRBD2,CASSIWTSGYNEQFF,TGCGCCAGCAGCATATGGACTAGCGGGTACAATGAGCAGTTCTTC
-,TRBJ1-5,TRBV5-1,-,CASSLTTGSNQPQHF,TGCGCCAGCAGCTTGACTACGGGGAGCAATCAGCCCCAGCATTTT
-,TRBJ2-3,TRBV24-1,TRBD2,CATSDISGSGRIDTQYF,TGTGCCACCAGTGATATCTCGGGTAGCGGGAGGATAGATACGCAGTATTTT
-,TRBJ1-3,TRBV5-1,-,CASSLAGMGNTIYF,TGCGCCAGCAGCTTGGCAGGGATGGGAAACACCATATATTTT
-,TRBJ2-5,TRBV7-9,TRBD1,CASSWTGEETQYF,TGTGCCAGCAGCTGGACAGGGGAAGAGACCCAGTACTTC
-,TRBJ2-1,TRBV9,TRBD2,CASRRLAGDGGEQFF,TGTGCCAGCAGGAGGCTAGCGGGAGACGGTGGTGAGCAGTTCTTC
-,TRBJ1-2,TRBV6-6,-,CASSYSGRGGYTF,TGTGCCAGCAGTTACTCCGGCCGAGGAGGCTACACCTTC
-,TRBJ2-4,TRBV5-1,TRBD1,CASSITGGMAKNIQYF,TGCGCCAGCAGCATAACAGGGGGGATGGCCAAAAACATTCAGTACTTC
-,TRBJ2-3,TRBV5-8,TRBD2,CASSLEPSGYTDTQYF,TGTGCCAGCAGCTTGGAGCCTAGCGGATACACAGATACGCAGTATTTT
-,TRBJ1-2,TRBV27,TRBD1,CASRDRGAYGYTF,TGTGCCAGCCGGGACAGGGGAGCCTATGGCTACACCTTC